Ten or more counts support the clone carrying this T cell receptor (beta chain). Its matching antigen is unknown. This entry comes from a study of T cells in Graves' hyperthyroidism and ophthalmopathy. Each diagnosis was grounded in clinical symptoms, serum thyroxine and TRAb, thyroid ultrasound, and orbital computed tomography. The PBMCs were sourced from fresh peripheral blood (more than 8.5 ml). Findings of the study overall: Blood also showed most of the thyroid clonotypes that were expanded above 0.001.

RNA transcripts served as the template for amplifying TCR beta CDR3 regions. HTBI primers drove first-round RT-PCR of the TCR CDR3. A single record per CDR3 protein comes from TCRdb applying MiXCR to the multiplex PCR reads. The sample yields approximately 690,000 distinct CDR3 sequences, roughly 15% seen once. The origin of this receptor is a woman aged 45 to 65 with Graves' ophthalmopathy. The sequenced sample was blood.

In nucleotides, the CDR3 is TGTGCCAGCAGCTTCCACAGGTCGGGGAACACTGAAGCTTTCTTT. Encoded protein: CASSFHRSGNTEAFF. The V gene is TRBV3-1, the J gene TRBJ1-1; maybe TRBD1 (5 bases). Germline V lookup: CDR1 LGHDT, CDR2 YNNKEL (reference sequence). CDR3 size: 15 residues. Trimming removed 5 bases from V and 1 base from J, with 14 bases in between.